Described below is a single T cell receptor (beta chain) sequence and its context. These data originate in a study of blood T cell repertoires in COVID-19. The data were produced by immunoSEQ multiplex PCR, yet TCRdb's version contains in-frame clones alone and is incomplete. The table has about 260,000 clones, around nine tenths seen once; the top ten hold around 8.8%. CDR1 is MGHDK, CDR2 SYGVNS, per germline. Trimming left V 3 bases short and J 4 bases short, with 10 bases between. The CDR3 consists of 14 residues. The J gene is TRBJ1-5, the V gene TRBV25-1; TRBD1 is a possible D gene (5 bases). Sequenced input: peripheral blood. The source is a man aged 35-49 years with active or convalescent COVID-19. The CDR3 here is CASSDRGRNQPQHF. The CDR3 bases are TGTGCCAGCAGTGATAGGGGTCGAAATCAGCCCCAGCATTTT. Full variable domain (remainder filled in from reference TRBV25-1 and TRBJ1-5): EADIYQTPRYLVIGTGKKITLECSQTMGHDKMYWYQQDPGMELHLIHYSYGVNSTEKGDLSSESTVSRIRTEHFPLTLESARPSHTSQYLCASSDRGRNQPQHFGDGTRLSIL.